This T cell receptor (beta chain) was sequenced for a study of T cell responses to AZD1222 COVID-19 vaccine. Study-level results: Two AZD1222 administrations were followed by greater Spike-specific TCR breadth and depth. The donors showed a predominance of white British ancestry and of females, with possible underestimation of clonal diversity. Close to half of spike-specific TCRs reportedly recognize unmutated variant regions. Baseline testing showed seropositivity in only six or seven AZD1222 recipients.

As for this clone: Its antigen is not identified.

Using immunoSEQ multiplex PCR, the repertoire was profiled, and TCRdb retains in-frame clones only, with some absent. The sample lists over 90,000 clones, about nine tenths occurring once. The CDR3 is 13 amino acids. Trimming removed 5 bases from V and 1 base from J, with 8 bases in between. CDR1 and CDR2 from the germline V gene are WSHSY and SAAADI. V usage is TRBV10-2 and J usage is TRBJ1-2; tentatively, D is TRBD1 (6 bases). The material sequenced was peripheral blood, taken on day 0 of AZD1222 vaccination. This sequence originates from an adult in good health. The CDR3 loop is CASSTGLNYGYTF. In DNA, the CDR3 is TGCGCCAGCAGTACAGGGCTTAACTATGGCTACACCTTC.